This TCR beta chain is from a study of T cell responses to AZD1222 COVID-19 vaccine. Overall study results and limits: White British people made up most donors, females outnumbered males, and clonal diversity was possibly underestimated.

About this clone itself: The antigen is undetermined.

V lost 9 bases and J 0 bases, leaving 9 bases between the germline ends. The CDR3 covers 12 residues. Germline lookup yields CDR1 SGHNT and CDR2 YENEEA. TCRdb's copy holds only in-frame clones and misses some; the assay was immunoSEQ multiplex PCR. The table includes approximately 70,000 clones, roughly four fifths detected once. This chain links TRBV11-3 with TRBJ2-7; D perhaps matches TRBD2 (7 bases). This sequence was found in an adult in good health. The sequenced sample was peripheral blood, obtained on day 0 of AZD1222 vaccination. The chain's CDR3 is CARGGHSYEQYF. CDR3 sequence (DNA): TGTGCCAGGGGGGGGCACTCCTACGAGCAGTACTTC.